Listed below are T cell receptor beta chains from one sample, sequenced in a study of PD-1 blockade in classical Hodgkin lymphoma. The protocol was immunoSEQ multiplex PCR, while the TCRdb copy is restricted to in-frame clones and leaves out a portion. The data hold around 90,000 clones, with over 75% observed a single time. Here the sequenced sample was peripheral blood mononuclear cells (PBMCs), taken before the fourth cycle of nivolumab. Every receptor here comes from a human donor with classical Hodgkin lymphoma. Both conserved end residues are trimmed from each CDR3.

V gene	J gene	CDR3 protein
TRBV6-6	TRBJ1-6	ASSRAAGSSPLH
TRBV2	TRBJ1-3	ASSEGGAFGNTIY
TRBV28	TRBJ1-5	ASSPTGVGNQPQH
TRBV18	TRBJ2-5	ASSPGEQETQY
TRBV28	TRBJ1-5	ASSLVDGGYQPQH
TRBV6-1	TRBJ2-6	ASSEQPLTYSGANVLT
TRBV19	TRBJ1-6	ASSIGGVDSPLH
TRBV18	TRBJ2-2	ASSPRALNTGELF
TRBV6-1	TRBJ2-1	ASKGSLDEQF
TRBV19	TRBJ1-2	ASLVKEGYT
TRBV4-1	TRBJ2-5	ASRPGQGYQETQY
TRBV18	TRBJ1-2	ASSPPDRVGYGYT
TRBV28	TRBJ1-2	ASSIPGQLAYGYT
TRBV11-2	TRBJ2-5	ASIPGRSQETQY
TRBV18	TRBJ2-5	ASSRQETQY
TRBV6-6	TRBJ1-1	ASRTRGYTEAF
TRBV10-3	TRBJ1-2	AISGQTGSNYGYT
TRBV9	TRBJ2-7	ASSPRRTSGRAIPYEQY
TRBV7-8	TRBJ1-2	ASSGQNYGYT
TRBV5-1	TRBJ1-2	ASSLDTSNYGYT
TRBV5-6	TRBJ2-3	ASSPIDGNTQY
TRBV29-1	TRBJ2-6	SVEGFSNVLT
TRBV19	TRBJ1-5	ASSRGPDRGGQPQH
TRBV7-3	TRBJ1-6	ASSVSGGYNSPLH
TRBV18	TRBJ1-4	ASSPSTGNEKLF
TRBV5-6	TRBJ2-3	ASSSQEAGAITDTQY
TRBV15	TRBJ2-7	ATSREGIGAYEQY
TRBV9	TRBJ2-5	ASSEQGQETQY
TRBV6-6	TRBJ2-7	ASSLRFGGSYEQY
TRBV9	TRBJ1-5	ASSVVLHRRTQPQH
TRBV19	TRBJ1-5	ASSQTGRNQPQH
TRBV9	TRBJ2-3	ASSVILGAVADTQY
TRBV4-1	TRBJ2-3	ASSHSGLAGGPNTDTQY
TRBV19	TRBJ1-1	ASSMRDRGFGNTEAF
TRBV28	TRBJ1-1	ATTPANIQGNTEAF
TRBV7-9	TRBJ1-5	ASSQDRGRGNQPQH
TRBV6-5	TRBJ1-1	ASSYSRTGPEAF
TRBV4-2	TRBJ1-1	ASSPLDRVSTEAF
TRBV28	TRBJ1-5	ASSFPTSQGNQPQH
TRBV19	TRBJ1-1	ASRGGYVGTEAF
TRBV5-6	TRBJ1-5	ASSFFGTGKIQPQH
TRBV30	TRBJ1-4	ASSGGANEKLF
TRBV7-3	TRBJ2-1	ASSNALGLAGGQRNRQF
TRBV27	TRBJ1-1	ASSTARGLRNTEAF
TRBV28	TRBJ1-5	ASPSAAGGVWDQPQH
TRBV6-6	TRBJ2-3	ASRLAGVADTQY
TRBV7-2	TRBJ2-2	ASSISGGANTGELF
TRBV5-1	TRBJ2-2	ASSLRGGPNTGELF
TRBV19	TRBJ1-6	ASSLNYGPGTGVDSPLH
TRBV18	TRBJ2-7	ASSLDGGSGEQY
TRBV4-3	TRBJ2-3	ASSLNRGPTDTQY